These 32 T cell receptor beta chains were sequenced from one sample in a study of T cells in Graves' hyperthyroidism and ophthalmopathy. TCR beta CDR3 sequences were amplified from RNA transcripts. During a first-round RT-PCR of the TCR CDR3, the HTBI primer set was used. A single record per CDR3 protein comes from TCRdb applying MiXCR to the multiplex PCR reads. Among about 500,000 distinct CDR3 sequences listed, 40% to 50% were seen once. Sequenced sample: peripheral blood or thyroid tissue (not recorded which). The receptors shown here come from an adult woman with Graves' disease, either hyperthyroidism or ophthalmopathy (not recorded which).

The chain employs TRBV29-1 and TRBJ2-7, with 8 bases aligning to TRBD1. This CDR3 region has 13 residues. Unmatched junction bases numbered 9, after V lost 8 bases and J lost 3 bases. Germline V gene sequence: CDR1 SQVTM, CDR2 ANQGSEA. CDR3 in amino acids: CSSSKQGVYEQYF. DNA for the CDR3: TGCAGCAGTTCGAAACAGGGGGTCTACGAGCAGTACTTC.

Note on this clonotype: The conserved phenylalanine or tryptophan normally closing the CDR3 is absent here, so this likely arose from a read error. This rearrangement joins TRBV7-9 to TRBJ2-5; 8 nucleotides align to TRBD1. The V and J ends lost 1 base and 9 bases, in that order; junction bases with no gene match: 10. CDR3 size: 15 residues. Germline V gene lookup returns CDR1 SEHNR and CDR2 FQNEAQ (reference sequence). Here the CDR3 DNA reads TGTGCCAGCAGCTTAGACCTGACAGGGGATATAGCCCAGTACCTC. It specifies CASSLDLTGDIAQYL.

The chain couples TRBV2 to TRBJ1-2; D ambiguous. This CDR3 has 14 amino acids. Germline CDR1 reads SNHLY; CDR2 reads FYNNEI. The V end was cut by 5 bases, the J end by 8 bases, with 18 bases between. The CDR3: CASSPGLSGKGYTF. The CDR3 DNA reads TGTGCCAGCAGTCCCGGACTCAGCGGAAAAGGCTACACCTTC.

On this clonotype itself: Because it lacks the conserved phenylalanine or tryptophan at the end, this CDR3 is likely a read error. The DNA is omitted, as the CDR3 cannot be located on it reliably, and the CDR3 follows TCRdb's listing. J is TRBJ1-1 and V is TRBV7-3; the table's TRBD1 call for D was not verified on the DNA. The CDR3 is 14 residues long, counting both termini. CDR1 SGHTA and CDR2 FQGTGA come from the germline V gene. CDR3 loop: CASSQQGMNTEAFL.

The J gene is TRBJ1-6, the V gene TRBV20-1; D uncertain. The CDR3 sequence is 16 residues long. Per germline, CDR1 DFQATT and CDR2 SNEGSKA (reference sequence). V gave up 1 base and J gave up 9 bases, with 19 bases separating them. The CDR3 DNA follows: TGCAGTGCTAGAGGCCCCGAATGGGAAGGAAGTTCACCCCTCCACTTT. This translates into CSARGPEWEGSSPLHF.

This clonotype was counted once. V gene TRBV11-2 combines with J gene TRBJ2-5; D is undetermined. Germline V lookup: CDR1 SGHAT, CDR2 FQNNGV. CDR3 size: 14 residues. V was trimmed by 5 bases and J by 2 bases, leaving 12 bases between them. For the CDR3, the DNA is TGTGCCAGCAGCCCATTGTTCGGTCAAGAGACCCAGTACTTC. Translated, it gives CASSPLFGQETQYF.

This clonotype was detected many times. The DNA for the CDR3 is TGCAGCGTTGGGACAGGGGATCAGCCCCAGCATTTT. This sequence encodes CSVGTGDQPQHF. V and J are TRBV29-1 and TRBJ1-5; 9 bases line up with TRBD1. The germline gives CDR1 SQVTM, CDR2 ANQGSEA. CDR3 length equals 12 residues. Germline trimming cut 4 bases from V and 5 bases from J; bases unmatched to any gene: 0.

This clonotype was counted ten times or more. The rearrangement joins TRBV6-2 or TRBV6-3 to TRBJ1-6; unclear D gene. The length of the CDR3 is 15 residues. CDR1 and CDR2 from the germline V gene are MNHEY and SVGEGT. The ends were cut back, 3 bases at V and 7 bases at J, with 13 bases in the middle. The CDR3 region has the DNA TGTGCCAGCAGTTATAGCCGGGCGGTGAATTCACCCCTCCACTTT. This gives the protein CASSYSRAVNSPLHF.

This clonotype was picked up a small number of times. V is TRBV29-1 and J is TRBJ2-7, with TRBD2 as a possible D gene (6 bases). Trimming took 1 base from V and 1 from J, leaving 8 bases between them. The V gene's germline CDR1 is SQVTM and CDR2 ANQGSEA. The CDR3 spans 13 residues. CDR3 DNA: TGCAGCGTTGAAGGGGGGGATTCCTACGAGCAGTACTTC. It is translated as CSVEGGDSYEQYF.

This clonotype was observed once. The chain is built from TRBV6-5 and TRBJ1-5; maybe TRBD1 (5 bases). Germline CDR1 reads MNHEY; CDR2 reads SVGAGI. The CDR3 spans 16 residues. Trimming took off 5 bases at V and 2 bases at J, with 16 bases between the two ends. As DNA, the CDR3 is TGTGCCAGCAGTCCCAAGGGGAAGGGCGGCAATCAGCCCCAGCATTTT. It is translated as CASSPKGKGGNQPQHF.

This clonotype came up a few times. The chain is built from TRBV7-3 and TRBJ2-2, with 7 bases that match TRBD2. V dropped 6 bases and J dropped 1; count of bases not matched to a gene: 5. This CDR3 spans 15 amino acids. The V gene's germline CDR1 is SGHTA and CDR2 FQGTGA. This CDR3 reads CASSSGGRNTGELFF. CDR3 sequence (DNA): TGTGCCAGCAGTTCGGGAGGACGGAACACCGGGGAGCTGTTTTTT.

This clonotype was seen a handful of times. The chain carries TRBV5-4 and TRBJ2-3, with 8 bases matching TRBD1. This CDR3 has 13 amino acids. Germline V gene data show CDR1 as SGHNT and CDR2 as YYREEE (reference sequence). Unmatched junction bases numbered 2, after V lost 4 bases and J lost 4 bases. CDR3: CASSMTGADTQYF. The CDR3 nucleotides read TGTGCCAGCAGCATGACAGGGGCAGATACGCAGTATTTT.

The CDR3: CASSEGSQSEQYF. The DNA of the CDR3 is TGTGCCAGCAGCGAAGGCAGCCAAAGCGAGCAGTACTTC. This chain uses TRBV12-3 or TRBV12-4 with TRBJ2-7, with D hard to call. Trimming cost V 6 bases and J 6 bases, with 15 bases left between them. The CDR3 has 13 residues.

In its sample, this clonotype was seen many times. The V call is TRBV6-6, the J call TRBJ2-5; 12 bases are shared with TRBD2. J lost 4 bases, V lost 2 bases, and 5 bases had no gene match. In germline, CDR1 is MNHNY, CDR2 SVGAGI (reference sequence). This CDR3 region has 16 residues. The CDR3: CASSYQASGRGETQYF. The CDR3 bases are TGTGCCAGCAGTTACCAGGCTAGCGGGAGGGGAGAGACCCAGTACTTC.

This chain joins TRBV20-1 and TRBJ1-2; D may be TRBD1 (6 bases). The CDR3 is 14 residues long. The V end lost 6 bases, the J end lost 4 bases, and 18 bases lay between the germline ends. Germline V CDR1 and CDR2: DFQATT, SNEGSKA (reference sequence). The CDR3 nucleotides read TGCAGTGCGAACGGGGGGGGCCTTAGCTATGGCTACACCTTC. Translating it yields CSANGGGLSYGYTF.

On this clonotype itself: A much larger clone differs by one base, so this may be a read error. This is likely a read error, given that the CDR3 carries no conserved phenylalanine or tryptophan at its end. This chain uses TRBV20-1 with TRBJ1-6; D perhaps matches TRBD1 (6 bases). The CDR3 is made up of 16 amino acids. The germline gives CDR1 DFQATT, CDR2 SNEGSKA (reference sequence). Trimming cost V 3 bases and J 5 bases, with 17 bases left between them. The CDR3 DNA sequence: TGCAGTGCTAGGATTCAACCAGGGGCCGATAATTCACCCCTCCACTGT. Amino acids: CSARIQPGADNSPLHC.

The genes are TRBV7-2 and TRBJ2-5, with a possible D match to TRBD2 (6 bases). With 5 bases removed from V and 4 bases from J, the gap between germline ends came to 11 bases. CDR1 and CDR2 from the germline V gene are SGHTA and FQGNSA. The CDR3 is made up of 13 amino acids. CDR3 sequence (DNA): TGTGCCAGCAGCCAGATGGGAGGAGAGACCCAGTACTTC. The encoded protein is CASSQMGGETQYF.

This chain links TRBV10-3 with TRBJ1-2, with 7 nucleotides matching TRBD1. The CDR3 runs to 15 residues. The germline CDR1 and CDR2 sequences are ENHRY and SYGVKD. CDR3 residues: CVKGFAVKGAGGYTF. Written as DNA, the CDR3 is TGTGTCAAGGGGTTCGCCGTTAAGGGGGCTGGAGGCTACACCTTC.

This sequence joins TRBV25-1 and TRBJ2-5, with D tentatively TRBD1 or TRBD2 (5 bases each). There are 16 residues in the CDR3. Trimming took off 0 bases at V and 5 bases at J, with 16 bases between the two ends. Germline CDR1 is MGHDK and CDR2 is SYGVNS. CDR3 nucleotide sequence: TGTGCCAGCAGTGAATATTCAGGGCGGAGGCGCGAGACCCAGTACTTC. It codes for CASSEYSGRRRETQYF.

This clonotype was detected ten times or more. The chain is built from TRBV2 and TRBJ1-1; D is unclear. Germline V gives CDR1 SNHLY, CDR2 FYNNEI. Trimming left V 4 bases short and J 0 bases short, with 9 bases between. The CDR3 loop spans 14 amino acids. The CDR3 region is CASSGQSMNTEAFF. In DNA form, the CDR3 reads TGTGCCAGCAGTGGGCAAAGCATGAACACTGAAGCTTTCTTT. The whole variable domain, filled in from reference TRBV2 and TRBJ1-1, reads EPEVTQTPSHQVTQMGQEVILRCVPISNHLYFYWYRQILGQKVEFLVSFYNNEISEKSEIFDDQFSVERPDGSNFTLKIRSTKLEDSAMYFCASSGQSMNTEAFFGQGTRLTVV.

This clonotype was seen more than once but under ten times. The chain joins TRBV7-6 to TRBJ2-3; the match to TRBD2 covers 11 bases. V trimming: 3 bases; J trimming: 3 bases; junction bases outside the gene matches: 2. The CDR3 is 15 residues long. CDR1 and CDR2 (germline): SGHVS, FNYEAQ. CDR3 sequence (DNA): TGTGCCAGCAGCTTTACTAGCGGGAGAACAGATACGCAGTATTTT. Encoded protein: CASSFTSGRTDTQYF.

This clonotype turned up a few times. This sequence may be a read error, since a much larger clone differs from it by one base. V is TRBV20-1 and J is TRBJ1-3; D gene uncertain. Germline lookup yields CDR1 DFQATT and CDR2 SNEGSKA (reference sequence). The length of the CDR3 is 13 residues. The ends were cut back, 4 bases at V and 5 bases at J, with 12 bases in the middle. CDR3 sequence: CSANGPERNTIYF. In DNA form, the CDR3 reads TGCAGTGCTAACGGGCCCGAAAGAAACACCATATATTTT.

This clonotype came up once. The chain recombines TRBV7-2 with TRBJ2-5, with D perhaps being TRBD1 or TRBD2 (5 bases each). Trimming stripped 3 bases from V and 5 bases from J, with 13 bases between. Germline loops: CDR1 SGHTA, CDR2 FQGNSA. The CDR3 length is 14 residues. DNA for the CDR3: TGTGCCAGCAGCTTCTCCAGGGAGACCGAGACCCAGTACTTC. Encoded protein: CASSFSRETETQYF.

A few counts support this clonotype. This rearrangement joins TRBV7-2 to TRBJ2-7; 10 nucleotides align to TRBD1. Unmatched junction bases numbered 9, after V lost 1 base and J lost 0 bases. In germline, CDR1 is SGHTA, CDR2 FQGNSA. This CDR3 has 18 amino acids. The CDR3: CASSLVGTGDSLSYEQYF. CDR3 in DNA: TGTGCCAGCAGCTTAGTAGGGACAGGGGACTCTCTCTCCTACGAGCAGTACTTC.

The table lists this clonotype with many counts. The V and J genes are TRBV10-3 and TRBJ1-6; 7 positions agree with TRBD1. Losses at the gene ends were 6 bases for V and 7 bases for J; bases not matched to a gene: 3. Germline CDR1 reads ENHRY; CDR2 reads SYGVKD. The CDR3 runs 13 residues. CDR3: CAIRQGENSPLHF. In DNA, the CDR3 is TGTGCCATCAGGCAGGGGGAAAATTCACCCCTCCACTTT.

The chain carries TRBV6-1 and TRBJ1-4; tentatively, D is TRBD1 (6 bases). Trimming pared 7 bases from V and 4 bases from J, leaving 10 bases between. The CDR3 spans 13 residues. Germline CDR1 is MNHNS and CDR2 is SASEGT. This chain's CDR3 is CASMVQGNEKLFF. For the CDR3, the DNA is TGTGCCAGCATGGTACAGGGTAATGAAAAACTGTTTTTT.

The gene calls are TRBV15 and TRBJ2-7; D remains ambiguous. V dropped 0 bases and J dropped 7 bases, with 10 bases sitting between them. This CDR3 has 13 residues. Germline V CDR1 and CDR2: LNHNV, YYDKDF (reference sequence). CDR3 DNA sequence: TGTGCCACCAGCAGAGATGACGGCAGGGAGCAGTACTTC. Translated: CATSRDDGREQYF.

CDR3 in DNA: TGTGCCAGCAGGGGACAGGGGGCGGTTGGTCAGCCCCAGCATTTT. Translation gives CASRGQGAVGQPQHF. The chain links TRBV28 to TRBJ1-5; 12 bases fit TRBD1. Germline V gene sequence: CDR1 MDHEN, CDR2 SYDVKM. Trimming at V came to 6 bases and at J to 6 bases, leaving 6 bases not matched to a gene. The CDR3 consists of 15 residues.

This sequence joins TRBV9 and TRBJ1-2; D gene ambiguous. The length of the CDR3 is 14 residues. Germline lookup yields CDR1 SGDLS and CDR2 YYNGEE. Trimming shortened V by 4 bases and J by 2 bases, and 12 bases separated the two germline ends. This CDR3 reads CASSSLGRNYGYTF. In nucleotides, the CDR3 is TGTGCCAGCAGCTCATTAGGGCGGAACTATGGCTACACCTTC. Full variable domain (remainder filled in from reference TRBV9 and TRBJ1-2): DSGVTQTPKHLITATGQRVTLRCSPRSGDLSVYWYQQSLDQGLQFLIQYYNGEERAKGNILERFSAQQFPDLHSELNLSSLELGDSALYFCASSSLGRNYGYTFGSGTRLTVV.

As concerns this clonotype: Mismatch with germline at one junction end may stem from a read error. The chain couples TRBV15 to TRBJ1-5; TRBD1 is a possible D gene (5 bases). CDR3 size: 14 residues. Germline V gene lookup returns CDR1 LNHNV and CDR2 YYDKDF (reference sequence). The CDR3 nucleotides read TGTGTCACCCACGGGGCAGACAGCAATCAGCCCCAGCATTTT. Encoded protein: CVTHGADSNQPQHF.

This clonotype was seen repeatedly, ten times or more. This chain links TRBV20-1 with TRBJ2-2; D is uncertain. CDR3 length: 13 amino acids. Germline-derived CDR1 and CDR2 are DFQATT and SNEGSKA (reference sequence). V lost 3 bases to trimming and J lost 0 bases, with 5 bases between them. CDR3 coding DNA: TGCAGTGCTAGGGGTACGAACACCGGGGAGCTGTTTTTT. Its protein product is CSARGTNTGELFF.

This clonotype was detected once. The chain links TRBV20-1 to TRBJ2-7; 10 bases fit TRBD1. After removal of 5 bases from V and 6 bases from J, the junction contained 4 bases not matched to a gene. CDR3 length: 12 residues. The germline V gene encodes CDR1 DFQATT and CDR2 SNEGSKA (reference sequence). The CDR3 sequence is CSAARTGGEQYF. DNA of the CDR3: TGCAGTGCTGCTCGGACAGGGGGCGAGCAGTACTTC.